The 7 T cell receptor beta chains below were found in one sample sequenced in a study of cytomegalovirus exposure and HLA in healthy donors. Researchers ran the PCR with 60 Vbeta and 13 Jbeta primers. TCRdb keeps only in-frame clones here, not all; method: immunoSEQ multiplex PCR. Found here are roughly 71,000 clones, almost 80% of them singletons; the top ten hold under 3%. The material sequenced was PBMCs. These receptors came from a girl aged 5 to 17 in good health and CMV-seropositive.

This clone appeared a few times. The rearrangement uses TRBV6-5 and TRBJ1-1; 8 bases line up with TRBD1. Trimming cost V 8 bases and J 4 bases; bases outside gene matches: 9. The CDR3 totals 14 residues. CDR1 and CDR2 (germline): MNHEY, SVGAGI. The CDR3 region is CASGDRNGFTEAFF. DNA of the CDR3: TGTGCCAGCGGGGACAGGAATGGATTCACTGAAGCTTTCTTT.

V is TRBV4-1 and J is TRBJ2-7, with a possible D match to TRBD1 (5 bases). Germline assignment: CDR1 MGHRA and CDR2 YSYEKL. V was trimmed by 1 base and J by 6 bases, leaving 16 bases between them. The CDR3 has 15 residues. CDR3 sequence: CASSQGVKGRGEQYF. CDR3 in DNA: TGCGCCAGCAGCCAAGGGGTGAAGGGAAGGGGCGAGCAGTACTTC.

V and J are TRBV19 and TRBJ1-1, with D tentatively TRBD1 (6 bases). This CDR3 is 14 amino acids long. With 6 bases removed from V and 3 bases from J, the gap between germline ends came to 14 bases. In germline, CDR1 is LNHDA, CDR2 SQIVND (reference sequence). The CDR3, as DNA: TGTGCCAGTAGCCTGGACAGATTTCACACTGAAGCTTTCTTT. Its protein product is CASSLDRFHTEAFF. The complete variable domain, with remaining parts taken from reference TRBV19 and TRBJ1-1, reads DGGITQSPKYLFRKEGQNVTLSCEQNLNHDAMYWYRQDPGQGLRLIYYSQIVNDFQKGDIAEGYSVSREKKESFPLTVTSAQKNPTAFYLCASSLDRFHTEAFFGQGTRLTVV.

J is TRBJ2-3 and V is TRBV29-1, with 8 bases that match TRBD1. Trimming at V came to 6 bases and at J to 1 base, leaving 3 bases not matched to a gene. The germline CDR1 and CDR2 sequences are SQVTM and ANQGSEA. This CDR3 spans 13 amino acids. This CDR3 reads CSVSTGGTDTQYF. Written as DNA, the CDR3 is TGCAGCGTCTCGACAGGGGGCACAGATACGCAGTATTTT.

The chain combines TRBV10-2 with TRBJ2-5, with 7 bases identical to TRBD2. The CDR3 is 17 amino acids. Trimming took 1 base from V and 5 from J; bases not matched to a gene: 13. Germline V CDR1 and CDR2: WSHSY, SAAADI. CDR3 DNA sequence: TGCGCCAGCAGTGAGTTCGGGACTACTTCCTCGGCGGAGACCCAGTACTTC. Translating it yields CASSEFGTTSSAETQYF.

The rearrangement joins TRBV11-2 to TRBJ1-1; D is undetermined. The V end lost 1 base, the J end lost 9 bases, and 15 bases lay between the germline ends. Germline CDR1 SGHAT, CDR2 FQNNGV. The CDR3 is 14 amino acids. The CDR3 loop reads CASSLGWFYSQAFF. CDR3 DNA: TGTGCCAGCAGCTTAGGGTGGTTTTACAGTCAAGCTTTCTTT. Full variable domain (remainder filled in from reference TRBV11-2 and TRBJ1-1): EAGVAQSPRYKIIEKRQSVAFWCNPISGHATLYWYQQILGQGPKLLIQFQNNGVVDDSQLPKDRFSAERLKGVDSTLKIQPAKLEDSAVYLCASSLGWFYSQAFFGQGTRLTVV.

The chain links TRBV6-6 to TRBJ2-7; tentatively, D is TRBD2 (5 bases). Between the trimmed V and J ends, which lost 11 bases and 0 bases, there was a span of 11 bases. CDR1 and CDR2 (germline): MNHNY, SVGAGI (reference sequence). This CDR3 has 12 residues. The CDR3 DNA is TGTGCCGGCGGGCCAGACTCCTACGAGCAGTACTTC. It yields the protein CAGGPDSYEQYF.